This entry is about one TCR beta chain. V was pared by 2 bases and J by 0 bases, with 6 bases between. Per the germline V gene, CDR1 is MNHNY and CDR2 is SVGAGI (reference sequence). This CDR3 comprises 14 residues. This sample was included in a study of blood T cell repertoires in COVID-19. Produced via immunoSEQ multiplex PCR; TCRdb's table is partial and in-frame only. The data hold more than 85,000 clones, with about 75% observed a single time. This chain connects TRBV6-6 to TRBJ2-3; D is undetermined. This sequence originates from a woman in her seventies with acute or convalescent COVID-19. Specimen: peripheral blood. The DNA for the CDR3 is TGTGCCAGCAGTTACGTCGGGAGCACAGATACGCAGTATTTT. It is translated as CASSYVGSTDTQYF.